This TCR beta chain is drawn from a study of blood T cell repertoires in COVID-19. TCRdb's copy holds only in-frame clones and misses some; the assay was immunoSEQ multiplex PCR. The sample has about 170,000 clones, about 86% seen once. The junction had 2 bases not matched to a gene; V was cut back by 2 bases and J by 0 bases. Germline CDR1 reads SGHAT; CDR2 reads FQNNGV. The CDR3 covers 16 residues. This receptor was identified in a man younger than 35 with active or convalescent COVID-19. The specimen was peripheral blood. The chain has TRBV11-2 and TRBJ2-1; 9 bases agree with TRBD2. In DNA, the CDR3 is TGTGCCAGCAGCTTACTAGCGGGGAGCTCCTACAATGAGCAGTTCTTC. This translates into CASSLLAGSSYNEQFF.